Each of the 16 T cell receptor beta chains below was sequenced from the same sample in a study of cytomegalovirus exposure and HLA in healthy donors. The PCR employed 60 Vbeta primers together with 13 Jbeta primers. Sequencing used immunoSEQ multiplex PCR; TCRdb keeps in-frame clones, though not all of them. The table shows approximately 150,000 clones, with 76% occurring only once. The material sequenced was PBMCs. The receptors were gathered from a male donor in good health and CMV-seronegative.

The chain employs TRBV29-1 and TRBJ2-4; possibly TRBD1 for D (6 bases). The CDR3 contains 14 residues. Germline-derived CDR1 and CDR2 are SQVTM and ANQGSEA. Trimming shortened V by 6 bases and J by 5 bases, and 17 bases separated the two germline ends. This chain's CDR3 is CSVQGQSKENIQYF. CDR3 nucleotides: TGCAGCGTCCAAGGACAGTCGAAAGAAAACATTCAGTACTTC.

This clone was seen a handful of times. The identical CDR3 is also encoded by other nucleotide sequences in the sample. The CDR3, as DNA: TGCAGCGTCCGGGACAGGGGTCCTACAGATACGCAGTATTTT. Protein product: CSVRDRGPTDTQYF. The chain recombines TRBV29-1 with TRBJ2-3; 10 bases align to TRBD1. The CDR3 spans 14 residues. J gave up 3 bases and V 6 bases, and 6 bases lay outside the gene matches. The germline V gene has CDR1 SQVTM and CDR2 ANQGSEA.

The V gene is TRBV28, the J gene TRBJ2-3, with TRBD2 identical over 7 bases. CDR1 and CDR2 from the germline V gene are MDHEN and SYDVKM. J gave up 0 bases and V 7 bases, and 4 bases lay outside the gene matches. The CDR3 has 14 amino acids. The DNA for the CDR3 is TGTGCCAGCAAGAATAGCGGGAGCACAGATACGCAGTATTTT. Amino acids: CASKNSGSTDTQYF.

The rearrangement links TRBV5-4 to TRBJ2-5, with D possibly matching TRBD2 (6 bases). The V gene's germline CDR1 is SGHNT and CDR2 YYREEE (reference sequence). The V gene lost 4 bases and the J gene lost 2 bases, with 18 bases spanning the gap. The CDR3 is 16 amino acids. The CDR3 DNA reads as TGTGCCAGCAGCGAAATTCGGGGGACTGAGCAAGAGACCCAGTACTTC. Residues: CASSEIRGTEQETQYF. Full variable domain (remainder filled in from reference TRBV5-4 and TRBJ2-5): ETGVTQSPTHLIKTRGQQVTLRCSSQSGHNTVSWYQQALGQGPQFIFQYYREEENGRGNFPPRFSGLQFPNYSSELNVNALELDDSALYLCASSEIRGTEQETQYFGPGTRLLVL.

J is TRBJ1-1 and V is TRBV5-1; D is perhaps TRBD1 (5 bases). The CDR3 totals 14 residues. Trimming took off 1 base at V and 1 base at J, with 8 bases between the two ends. Germline CDR1 is SGHRS and CDR2 is YFSETQ. The DNA for the CDR3 is TGCGCCAGCAGCTTGAGCACAGGGAACACTGAAGCTTTCTTT. It is translated as CASSLSTGNTEAFF.

The genes are TRBV5-4 and TRBJ2-7, with 7 bases identical to TRBD1. The J segment lost 5 bases and the V segment lost 4 bases, leaving 12 bases of the junction unmatched. The CDR3 extends over 15 amino acids. Germline CDR1 and CDR2: SGHNT and YYREEE (reference sequence). CDR3 nucleotide sequence: TGTGCCAGCAGCATACGACAGGGTGGAGGACACGAGCAGTACTTC. Amino acids: CASSIRQGGGHEQYF. The full variable domain, with the rest looked up from reference TRBV5-4 and TRBJ2-7, is ETGVTQSPTHLIKTRGQQVTLRCSSQSGHNTVSWYQQALGQGPQFIFQYYREEENGRGNFPPRFSGLQFPNYSSELNVNALELDDSALYLCASSIRQGGGHEQYFGPGTRLTVT.

Only one count was recorded for this clone. The chain carries TRBV18 and TRBJ1-1, with 9 bases fitting TRBD1. V trimming: 3 bases; J trimming: 5 bases; junction bases outside the gene matches: 7. CDR1 is KGHSH and CDR2 is LQKENI in the germline V gene. This CDR3 has 15 residues. CDR3 in DNA: TGTGCCAGCTCACCTGAAGACAGGGGGAAGACTGAAGCTTTCTTT. Amino acid sequence: CASSPEDRGKTEAFF. The variable domain in full, completed from reference TRBV18 and TRBJ1-1, reads NAGVMQNPRHLVRRRGQEARLRCSPMKGHSHVYWYRQLPEEGLKFMVYLQKENIIDESGMPKERFSAEFPKEGPSILRIQQVVRGDSAAYFCASSPEDRGKTEAFFGQGTRLTVV.

The rearrangement uses TRBV2 and TRBJ1-2, with 8 bases aligning to TRBD1. The V segment lost 5 bases and the J segment 4 bases; nucleotides outside the gene matches: 6. This CDR3 is built from 14 residues. The germline V gene encodes CDR1 SNHLY and CDR2 FYNNEI. The CDR3 spells CASSPGQATYGYTF. The CDR3 region has the DNA TGTGCCAGCAGTCCGGGACAGGCTACCTATGGCTACACCTTC.

The chain employs TRBV19 and TRBJ1-5, with TRBD1 as a possible D gene (5 bases). The germline gives CDR1 LNHDA, CDR2 SQIVND (reference sequence). This CDR3 is 14 amino acids long. V was cut by 3 bases and J by 5 bases, with 11 bases left in between. The CDR3 loop is CASSMRTRDQPQHF. In DNA form, the CDR3 reads TGTGCCAGTAGTATGAGGACAAGAGATCAGCCCCAGCATTTT. Combining the CDR3 with reference TRBV19 and TRBJ1-5 gives the whole variable domain DGGITQSPKYLFRKEGQNVTLSCEQNLNHDAMYWYRQDPGQGLRLIYYSQIVNDFQKGDIAEGYSVSREKKESFPLTVTSAQKNPTAFYLCASSMRTRDQPQHFGDGTRLSIL.

This chain joins TRBV28 and TRBJ2-7; TRBD1 matches at 7 bases. The germline gives CDR1 MDHEN, CDR2 SYDVKM. V gave up 3 bases and J gave up 5 bases; unmatched junction bases: 16. This CDR3 spans 17 amino acids. The CDR3 nucleotides are TGTGCCAGCAGTTTCCAGGCTAGGGCCAGGGGGTTCGACGAGCAGTACTTC. Its protein product is CASSFQARARGFDEQYF.

The V and J genes are TRBV6-5 and TRBJ2-6; D gene unclear. From germline, CDR1 is MNHEY and CDR2 SVGAGI. V gave up 6 bases and J gave up 0 bases, with 6 bases separating them. This CDR3 is 14 amino acids long. DNA for the CDR3: TGTGCCAGCAGGGAGTTCTCTGGGGCCAACGTCCTGACTTTC. Protein sequence: CASREFSGANVLTF.

V gene TRBV4-3 combines with J gene TRBJ2-7, with D possibly TRBD2 on 6 matching bases. Germline V gives CDR1 LGHNA, CDR2 YSLEER. The CDR3 consists of 15 residues. V shed 0 bases and J shed 3 bases, with 12 bases lying between them. CDR3 sequence reads: CASSQDVGGSYEQYF. The CDR3 nucleotides read TGCGCCAGCAGCCAAGATGTCGGGGGAAGCTACGAGCAGTACTTC.

This chain connects TRBV18 to TRBJ2-2; D not resolved. CDR3 length equals 14 residues. Trimming stripped 4 bases from V and 6 bases from J, with 12 bases between. In germline, CDR1 is KGHSH, CDR2 LQKENI. CDR3 loop: CASSQPTVAGELFF. CDR3 coding DNA: TGTGCCAGCTCACAACCGACTGTGGCCGGGGAGCTGTTTTTT.

Here the CDR3 DNA reads TGTGCCAGCAGCTTGACAGGGACGAGGGGGGAGCAGTACTTC. This sequence encodes CASSLTGTRGEQYF. This chain connects TRBV21-1 to TRBJ2-7; TRBD1 is the table's D call and was not checked against the DNA. TRBV21-1 is a documented pseudogene. The CDR3 totals 14 residues.

V and J are TRBV29-1 and TRBJ2-7; TRBD1 aligns across 10 bases. Germline trimming cut 1 base from V and 6 bases from J; bases unmatched to any gene: 3. CDR1 SQVTM and CDR2 ANQGSEA come from the germline V gene. The CDR3 extends over 13 amino acids. CDR3 in DNA: TGCAGCGTTGAAGGGGGACAGGGGACCGAGCAGTACTTC. This encodes CSVEGGQGTEQYF.

The J gene is TRBJ1-1, the V gene TRBV5-5, with D unresolved. Germline V gene sequence: CDR1 SGHKS, CDR2 YYEKEE (reference sequence). This CDR3 is built from 14 residues. V gave up 1 base and J gave up 8 bases, with 15 bases separating them. CDR3 nucleotide sequence: TGTGCCAGCAGCTTGAAAATGGGCGGAGGGGAAGCTTTCTTT. The encoded protein is CASSLKMGGGEAFF.